Detailed here is one TCR beta chain. The sample originates from a study of technical replicates of blood from four donors. The assay was immunoSEQ multiplex PCR, and TCRdb's table has in-frame clones only and misses some. This table has some 83,000 clones, 93% appearing once. The germline V gene has CDR1 SGHAT and CDR2 FQDESV (reference sequence). There are 12 residues in the CDR3. The TCR was taken from a human donor in good health. Sequences were obtained from T cells isolated from PBMCs. This rearrangement joins TRBV11-1 to TRBJ2-5; D not certain. The J call is in doubt because the DNA end fits TRBJ2-7 better. CDR3 loop: CASSLGTYEQYF. The CDR3 region has the DNA TGTGCCAGCAGCTTAGGTACCTACGAGCAGTACTTC.